This TCR beta chain was found in a study of blood T cell repertoires in COVID-19 (dated by TCRdb to 2020 to 2021). Concerning the study at large: The collaborator samples originated in the United States, Italy and Spain and spanned the acute and convalescent phases of COVID-19. The material from the prospective study consisted of cDNA or gDNA derived from T cells, B-cell-depleted T cells, or PBMCs. The dataset comprised deeply sampled blood TCRbeta repertoires from subjects exposed to, actively infected with, or recovered from COVID-19. The repertoires were made available in a free public database intended to serve as a resource for research on the immune response to SARS-CoV-2. The samples were drawn from the first 160 participants of the ongoing ImmuneRACE study and from more than 1,000 subjects provided by 6 global collaborators. A de-identified subject ID, COVID-19 status, age in years and sex were almost always included in the sample metadata. Where HLA class I and class II types were available, the types were taken from metadata supplied by the sample provider, not from assay-based typing. The study at large found these results: The quantity of clinical and demographic metadata differed by source and by participant and was supplied without curation.

The immunoSEQ Assay, a bias-controlled multiplex PCR, was used to amplify TCRbeta CDR3 regions from genomic DNA. As for the original processing: Within the assay, amplification of reference gene primers was used to estimate how many nucleated cells each sample contained. To quantify the absolute abundance of each unique TCRbeta CDR3 rearrangement, sequence reads were collapsed and filtered. For each sample, productive Simpson clonality was calculated as the square root of Simpson's diversity index across productive rearrangements. TCRdb took over this immuneACCESS table, retaining in-frame rearrangements with V and J assigned. Such tables are incomplete; in checked studies, under half of the missing clones stem from an unresolved V gene, and the remainder is unexplained. For V, J and clone size, that table is used; D and trimming come from the DNA. In all, the sample holds over 250,000 clones, and 88% of those were seen once. The top ten constitute about 1% of the sample.

Samples from volunteer blood donors who had recovered from COVID-19 were contributed by a second Seattle source. The collaborating institutions used their own protocols to collect whole blood in K2EDTA tubes. For TCRbeta analysis, collaborators shipped samples as frozen whole blood, isolated PBMCs, or DNA extracted from either of those sample types. Including the terminal cysteine and phenylalanine, the CDR3 comprises 14 residues. The CDR3 DNA has 42 bases and is translated from base 1. V has 5 bases trimmed and J has 9 bases trimmed; junction bases matching no gene number 10. The germline V gene (reference sequence) specifies SEHNR as CDR1 and FQNEAQ as CDR2. This clone was counted a single time. This receptor's antigen is unknown. Base quality data are lacking; no much larger clone is found one base away.

The chain employs TRBV7-9 and TRBJ2-5; TRBD1 matches 9 bases in the middle. The sample was peripheral blood. The clonotype comes from a woman between 40 and 55 years old who had recovered from COVID-19. The bases read TGTGCCAGCAGCGCCGGGACAGGGCTGTGGGCCCAGTACTTC. This is translated as CASSAGTGLWAQYF.